The 2 T cell receptor beta chains in this list originate from one sample, sequenced in a study of shared clonotypes between healthy human individuals. Sequencing was performed with immunoSEQ multiplex PCR; in TCRdb, only in-frame clones are kept and a portion is missing. This table holds roughly 2,000,000 clones, roughly 95% found once. Positive CCR7 selection of CD45RO-negative cells yielded the naive CD8 cells, and terminally differentiated effector memory CD45RA+ cells were excluded. Sequenced material: naive CD8+ T cells sorted from blood. Receptors were obtained from a man younger than 35 in good health.

The chain links TRBV6-1 to TRBJ1-5; the D is unclear. CDR1 and CDR2 (germline): MNHNS, SASEGT. The CDR3 is 13 residues long. V was trimmed by 8 bases and J by 4 bases, leaving 12 bases between them. For the CDR3, the DNA is TGTGCCAGCCACTCCTGGGATAATCAGCCCCAGCATTTT. Its protein is CASHSWDNQPQHF.

The chain has TRBV4-2 and TRBJ1-1, with 10 bases matching TRBD1. CDR3 length equals 15 residues. In germline, CDR1 is LGHNA, CDR2 YNFKEQ. Trimming at V came to 4 bases and at J to 3 bases, leaving 5 bases not matched to a gene. Here the CDR3 reads CASSRPGTGDTEAFF. The CDR3 nucleotides are TGTGCCAGCAGCCGACCCGGGACAGGGGACACTGAAGCTTTCTTT.